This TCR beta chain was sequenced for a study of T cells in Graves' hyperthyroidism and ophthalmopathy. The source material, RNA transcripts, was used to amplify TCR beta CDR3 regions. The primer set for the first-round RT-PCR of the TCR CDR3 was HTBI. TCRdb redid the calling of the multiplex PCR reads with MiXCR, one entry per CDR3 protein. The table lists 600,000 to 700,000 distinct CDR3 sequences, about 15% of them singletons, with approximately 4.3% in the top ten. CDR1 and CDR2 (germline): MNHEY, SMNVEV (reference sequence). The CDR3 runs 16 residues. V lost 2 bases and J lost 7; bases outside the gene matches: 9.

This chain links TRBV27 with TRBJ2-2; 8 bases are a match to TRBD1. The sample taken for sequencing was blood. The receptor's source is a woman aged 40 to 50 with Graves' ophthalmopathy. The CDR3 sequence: CASSLTPGGQLGELFF. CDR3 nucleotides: TGTGCCAGCAGTTTAACCCCAGGGGGCCAGCTCGGGGAGCTGTTTTTT.